The T cell receptor (beta chain) under discussion was sequenced for a study of identical twins (dated by TCRdb to the mid-2010s). With respect to the entire study: To test whether fetal clonotypes persist, this study deep-sequenced TCR alpha and beta repertoires from monozygotic twins, from unrelated adults of various ages, and from cord blood. Replicate twin experiments were performed at different times using different library preparation protocols to rule out contamination. Points the paper makes about the study in general: Fewer insertions were carried by abundant cord blood beta clonotypes, a similar but weaker trend appeared in young adult naive repertoires, and no such trend appeared in memory repertoires. The excess sharing between twins in beta out-of-frame sequences was weaker because fewer shared sequences reduced the signal-to-noise ratio. Invariant T cells such as MAIT and iNKT could partly confound zero-insertion analyses, though diverse VJ usage argued against this for most clonotypes. In monozygotic twins, out-of-frame TCR alpha sharing was systematically underestimated by recombination models, although the models agreed with sharing between unrelated individuals. Compared with coincidental sharing between unrelated individuals, out-of-frame TCR alpha sequences shared between twins showed an excess of sequences with low generation probability. Because the same donors could not be followed over many years, the conclusions depended on cross-sectional statistical analysis.

Every donor in the study was a healthy Caucasian. Three pairs of female monozygotic twins, all aged 18 to 29 years, made up the twin cohort. Positive isolation kits from Invitrogen were used to isolate the CD4+ and CD8+ T cell populations. As for this clonotype: This receptor's antigen is unknown. Base quality data are lacking; no much larger clone is found one base away.

As encoded in the germline V gene (reference sequence), CDR1 is SEHNR while CDR2 is FQNEAQ. The junction shows trimming of 5 bases on V and 0 bases on J, plus 14 bases between the germline ends. The cysteine opens and the phenylalanine closes a CDR3 of 16 amino acids. CDR3 DNA is the only sequence kept; it has 48 bases, read in frame from the first base. Library method: 5' RACE. The listed sequencing device is Illumina HiSeq 2000. A universal primer binding site was added through template switching, and the final cDNA carried a unique molecular identifier so that TCR cDNA molecules could be counted accurately. First-strand cDNA for TCR alpha and beta chains was synthesized from specific primers in the conserved constant-segment region. Each cDNA library was double barcoded, with a SMART-Mk sample barcode plus Illumina barcodes, to control for contamination. TruSeq adapter sequences, together with Illumina sample barcodes, were added in two successive PCR steps. TCR alpha and beta cDNA libraries were sequenced on the Illumina HiSeq platform with custom primers. The original methods were these. MiGEC processed the raw reads to extract unique molecular identifiers, while MiXCR was used to determine the CDR3 positions. For each individual, recombination models were inferred using an EM algorithm with the repgenHMM and IGoR tools. The tcR package in R was used for shared clonotype analysis, with sharing normalized by the product of cloneset sizes. Out-of-frame nonproductive sequences were analyzed to study raw recombination free of thymic and clonal selection effects. The public reads were quality trimmed at Q25 with fastp and then assembled into clones with MiXCR by TCRdb, keeping productive beta chains. A single entry per CDR3 protein holds the most common genes and DNA from its merged rows. The V and J calls and clone size come from TCRdb's table, not from the authors' own analysis. The sample table shows 500,000 to 550,000 distinct CDR3 sequences, and around 20% are seen once. Around 1% of the sample is held by the ten biggest clonotypes.

Separately, the same data were catalogued under a study of T cells expressing NK-cell markers. Drawing on the second study: Three sorted T-cell subsets (CD3+CD56+NKG2C+, CD3+CD56+NKG2C- and CD3+CD56-NKG2C+) from under ten donors had their TCR beta-chain repertoires profiled. Seven of the eight sequenced donors were HCMV-seropositive and one was HCMV-seronegative. To restrict sorting to alphabetaTCR-expressing T cells, an anti-gammadeltaTCR antibody was added in several experiments. In over five donors, the dominant CD3+CD56+NKG2C+ clonotypes were among the top 10 CD8+ clonotypes and accounted for roughly 1.0-8% of CD8+ T cells. Those dominant clonotypes were again the most abundant among CD3+CD56-NKG2C+ cells in a few donors, at about 25-65%. Whether the expanded NKG2C-expressing T cell clones were specific for HCMV antigens remained unclear. The study sequenced eight donors, all healthy volunteers chosen at random: three men and five women. To determine HCMV serostatus, a commercial ELISA kit was used to detect HCMV-specific IgG in serum. MIGEC handled demultiplexing of the reads and grouping by UMI, while MiTCR was used to assemble and quantify clonotypes. To exclude erroneous sequences, only TCR cDNA sequences supported by at least two reads were retained. The tcR package was used for downstream repertoire analysis, and clonotypes were matched between fractions using CDR3 nucleotide sequence together with V segment. VDJmatch was used to annotate antigen specificity against VDJdb, with one amino acid substitution in CDR3 permitted.

The V and J genes are TRBV7-9 and TRBJ2-4; too little of a D gene remains to name it. The sequenced sample was CD4+ T cells sorted from blood. The clonotype originates from a young woman in good health. This receptor carries the CDR3 CASSGYGREAKNIQYF. The nucleotide sequence reads as follows: TGTGCCAGCAGCGGGTACGGACGCGAAGCCAAAAACATTCAGTACTTC.